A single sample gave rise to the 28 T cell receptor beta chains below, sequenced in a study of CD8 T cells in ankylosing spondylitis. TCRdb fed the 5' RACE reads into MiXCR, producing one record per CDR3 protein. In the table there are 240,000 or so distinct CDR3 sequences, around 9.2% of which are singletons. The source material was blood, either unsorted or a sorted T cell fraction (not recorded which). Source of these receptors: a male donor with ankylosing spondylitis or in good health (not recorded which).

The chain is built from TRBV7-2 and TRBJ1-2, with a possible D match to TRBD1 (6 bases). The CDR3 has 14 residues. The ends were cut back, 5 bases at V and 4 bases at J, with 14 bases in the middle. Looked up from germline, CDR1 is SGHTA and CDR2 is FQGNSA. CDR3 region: CASSEQGKPYGYTF. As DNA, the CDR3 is TGTGCCAGCAGCGAACAGGGAAAACCCTATGGCTACACCTTC.

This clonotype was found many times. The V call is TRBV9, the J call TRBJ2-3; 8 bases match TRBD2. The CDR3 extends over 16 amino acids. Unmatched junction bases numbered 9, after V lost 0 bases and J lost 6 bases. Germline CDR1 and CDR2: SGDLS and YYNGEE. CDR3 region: CASSVGEGLGRDTQYF. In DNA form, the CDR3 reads TGTGCCAGCAGCGTAGGAGAGGGACTAGGGCGGGATACGCAGTATTTT.

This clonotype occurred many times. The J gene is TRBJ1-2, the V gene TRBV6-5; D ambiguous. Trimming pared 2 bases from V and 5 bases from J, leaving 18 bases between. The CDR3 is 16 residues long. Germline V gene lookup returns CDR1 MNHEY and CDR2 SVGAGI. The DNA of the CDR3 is TGTGCCAGCAGTTACATTTTCAATACCCGGACGTATGGCTACACCTTC. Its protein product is CASSYIFNTRTYGYTF.

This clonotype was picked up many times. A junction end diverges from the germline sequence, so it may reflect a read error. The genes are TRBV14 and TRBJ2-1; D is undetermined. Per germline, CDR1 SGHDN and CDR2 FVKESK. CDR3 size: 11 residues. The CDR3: CASSQGVIQLF. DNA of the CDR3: TGTGCCAGCAGCCAAGGGGTAATCCAGCTCTTC.

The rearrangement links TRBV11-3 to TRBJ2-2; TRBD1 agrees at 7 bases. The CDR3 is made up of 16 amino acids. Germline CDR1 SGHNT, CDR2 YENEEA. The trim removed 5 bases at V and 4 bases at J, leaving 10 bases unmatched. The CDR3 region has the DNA TGTGCCAGCAGCCGCTCAGACAGGGATATCACCGGGGAGCTGTTTTTT. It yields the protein CASSRSDRDITGELFF.

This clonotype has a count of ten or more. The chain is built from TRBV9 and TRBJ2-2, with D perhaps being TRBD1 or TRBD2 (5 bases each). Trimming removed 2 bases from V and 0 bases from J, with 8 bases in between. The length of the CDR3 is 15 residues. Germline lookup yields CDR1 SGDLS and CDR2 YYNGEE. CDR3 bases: TGTGCCAGCAGCGTCGGGACCTCGAACACCGGGGAGCTGTTTTTT. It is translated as CASSVGTSNTGELFF.

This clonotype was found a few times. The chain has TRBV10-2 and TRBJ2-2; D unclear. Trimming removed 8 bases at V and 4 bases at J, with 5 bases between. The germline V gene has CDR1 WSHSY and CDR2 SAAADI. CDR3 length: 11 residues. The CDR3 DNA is TGCGCCAGCCGTAGCACCGGGGAGCTGTTTTTT. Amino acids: CASRSTGELFF.

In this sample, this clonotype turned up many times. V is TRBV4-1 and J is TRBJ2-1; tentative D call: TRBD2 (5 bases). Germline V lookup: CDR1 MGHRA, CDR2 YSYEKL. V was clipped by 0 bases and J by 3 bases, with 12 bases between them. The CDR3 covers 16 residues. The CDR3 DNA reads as TGCGCCAGCAGCCAAGATGAAACGGGAAGCTACAATGAGCAGTTCTTC. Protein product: CASSQDETGSYNEQFF.

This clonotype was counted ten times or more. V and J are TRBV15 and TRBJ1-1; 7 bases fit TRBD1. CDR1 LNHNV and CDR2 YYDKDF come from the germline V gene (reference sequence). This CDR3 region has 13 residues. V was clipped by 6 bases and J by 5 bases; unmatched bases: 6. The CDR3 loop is CATRQGLQTEAFF. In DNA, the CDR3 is TGTGCCACCAGACAGGGGCTTCAAACTGAAGCTTTCTTT.

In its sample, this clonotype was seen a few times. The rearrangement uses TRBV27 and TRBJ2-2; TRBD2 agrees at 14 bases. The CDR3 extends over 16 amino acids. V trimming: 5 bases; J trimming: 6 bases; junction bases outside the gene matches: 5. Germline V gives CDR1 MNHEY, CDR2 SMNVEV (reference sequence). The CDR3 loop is CASSPRTSGRPGELFF. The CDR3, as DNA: TGTGCCAGCAGTCCCAGGACTAGCGGGAGGCCCGGGGAGCTGTTTTTT.

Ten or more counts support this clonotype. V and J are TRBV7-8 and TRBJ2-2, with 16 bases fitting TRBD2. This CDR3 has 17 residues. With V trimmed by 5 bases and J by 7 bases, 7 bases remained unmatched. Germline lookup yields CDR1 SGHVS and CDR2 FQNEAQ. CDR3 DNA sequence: TGTGCCAGCAGCCCGGGACTAGCGGGAGGGTTTCTCGGGGAGCTGTTTTTT. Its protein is CASSPGLAGGFLGELFF. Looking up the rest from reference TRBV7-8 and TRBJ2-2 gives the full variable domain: GAGVSQSPRYKVAKRGQDVALRCDPISGHVSLFWYQQALGQGPEFLTYFQNEAQLDKSGLPSDRFFAERPEGSVSTLKIQRTQQEDSAVYLCASSPGLAGGFLGELFFGEGSRLTVL.

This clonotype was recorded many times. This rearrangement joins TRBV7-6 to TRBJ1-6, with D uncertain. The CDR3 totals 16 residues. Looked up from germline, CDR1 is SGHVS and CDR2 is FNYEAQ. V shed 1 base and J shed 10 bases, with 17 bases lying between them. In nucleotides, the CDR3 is TGTGCCAGCAGCTTAGTGTCTGGGGAGAAGGGATCACCCCTCCACTTT. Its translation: CASSLVSGEKGSPLHF.

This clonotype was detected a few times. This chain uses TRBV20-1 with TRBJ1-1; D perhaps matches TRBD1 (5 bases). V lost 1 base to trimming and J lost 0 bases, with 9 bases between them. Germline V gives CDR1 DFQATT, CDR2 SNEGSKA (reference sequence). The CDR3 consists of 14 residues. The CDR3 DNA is TGCAGTGCTAGAGCGGGACGCATGAACACTGAAGCTTTCTTT. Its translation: CSARAGRMNTEAFF.

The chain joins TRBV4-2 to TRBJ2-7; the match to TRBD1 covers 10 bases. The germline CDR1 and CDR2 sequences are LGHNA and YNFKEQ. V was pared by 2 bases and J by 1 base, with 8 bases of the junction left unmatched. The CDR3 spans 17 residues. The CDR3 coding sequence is TGTGCCAGCAGCCAACCCCGACGGGACAGGGGATCCTACGAGCAGTACTTC. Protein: CASSQPRRDRGSYEQYF.

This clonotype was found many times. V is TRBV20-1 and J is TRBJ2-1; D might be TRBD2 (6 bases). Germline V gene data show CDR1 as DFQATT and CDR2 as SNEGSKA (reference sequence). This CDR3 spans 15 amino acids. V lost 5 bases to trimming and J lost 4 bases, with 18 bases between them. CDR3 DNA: TGCAGTGCTCGCGGGGCTATCCGGACTTACAATGAGCAGTTCTTC. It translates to CSARGAIRTYNEQFF.

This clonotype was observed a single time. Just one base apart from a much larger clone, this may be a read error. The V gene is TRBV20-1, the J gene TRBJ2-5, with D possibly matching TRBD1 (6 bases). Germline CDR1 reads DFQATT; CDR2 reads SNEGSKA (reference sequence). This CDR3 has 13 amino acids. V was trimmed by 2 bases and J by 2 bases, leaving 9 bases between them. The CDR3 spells CSARYRVQETQYF. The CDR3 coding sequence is TGCAGTGCTAGATACAGGGTACAAGAGACCCAGTACTTC.

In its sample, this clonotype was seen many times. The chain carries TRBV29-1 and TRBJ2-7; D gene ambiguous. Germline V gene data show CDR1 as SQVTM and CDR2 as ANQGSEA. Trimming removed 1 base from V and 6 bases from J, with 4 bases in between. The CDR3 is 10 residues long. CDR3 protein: CSVEVGEQYF. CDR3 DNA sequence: TGCAGCGTTGAAGTGGGCGAGCAGTACTTC.

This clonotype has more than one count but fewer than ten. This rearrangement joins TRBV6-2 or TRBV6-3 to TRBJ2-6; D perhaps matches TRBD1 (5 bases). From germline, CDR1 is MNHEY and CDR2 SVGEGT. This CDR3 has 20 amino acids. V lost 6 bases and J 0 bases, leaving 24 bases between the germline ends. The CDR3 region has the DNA TGTGCCAGCAGCCCCTTTGAAGGGGCGTGGTCCTCCTCTGGGGCCAACGTCCTGACTTTC. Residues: CASSPFEGAWSSSGANVLTF.

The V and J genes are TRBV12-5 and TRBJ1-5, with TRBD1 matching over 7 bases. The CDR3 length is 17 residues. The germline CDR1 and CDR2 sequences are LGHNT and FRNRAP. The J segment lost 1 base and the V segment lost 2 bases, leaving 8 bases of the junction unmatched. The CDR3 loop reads CASGLRDSELSNQPQHF. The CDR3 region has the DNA TGTGCTAGTGGTTTGAGGGACAGTGAATTAAGCAATCAGCCCCAGCATTTT.

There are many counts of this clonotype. The CDR3, as DNA: TGTGCCAGCAGCTCCCATAATGTCCTCCACTTT. Translated, it gives CASSSHNVLHF. J is TRBJ1-6 and V is TRBV7-2, with D hard to call. The germline CDR1 and CDR2 sequences are SGHTA and FQGNSA. V was shortened by 4 bases and J by 15 bases, with 10 bases between the two germline ends. The CDR3 runs to 11 residues.

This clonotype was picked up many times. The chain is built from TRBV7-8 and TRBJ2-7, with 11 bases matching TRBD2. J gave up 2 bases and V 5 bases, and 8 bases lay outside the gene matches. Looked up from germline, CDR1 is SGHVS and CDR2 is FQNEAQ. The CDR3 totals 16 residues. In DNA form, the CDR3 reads TGTGCCAGCAGCCCACGTAGCGGGGGGGTCGCCTACGAGCAGTACTTC. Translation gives CASSPRSGGVAYEQYF.

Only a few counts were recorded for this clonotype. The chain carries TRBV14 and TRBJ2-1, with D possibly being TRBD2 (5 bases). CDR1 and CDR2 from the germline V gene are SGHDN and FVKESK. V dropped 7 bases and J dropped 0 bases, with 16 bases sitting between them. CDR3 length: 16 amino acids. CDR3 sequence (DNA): TGTGCCAGCAACATCGACCGAGAGGGCTCCTACAATGAGCAGTTCTTC. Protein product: CASNIDREGSYNEQFF.

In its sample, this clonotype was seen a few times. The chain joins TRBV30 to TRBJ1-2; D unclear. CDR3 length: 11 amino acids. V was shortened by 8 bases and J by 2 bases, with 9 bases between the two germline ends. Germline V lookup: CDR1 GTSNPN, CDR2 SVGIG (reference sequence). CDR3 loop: CAQTSNYGYTF. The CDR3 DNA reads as TGTGCCCAGACGTCGAACTATGGCTACACCTTC. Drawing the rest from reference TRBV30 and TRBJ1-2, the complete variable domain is SQTIHQWPATLVQPVGSPLSLECTVEGTSNPNLYWYRQAAGRGLQLLFYSVGIGQISSEVPQNLSASRPQDRQFILSSKKLLLSDSGFYLCAQTSNYGYTFGSGTRLTVV.

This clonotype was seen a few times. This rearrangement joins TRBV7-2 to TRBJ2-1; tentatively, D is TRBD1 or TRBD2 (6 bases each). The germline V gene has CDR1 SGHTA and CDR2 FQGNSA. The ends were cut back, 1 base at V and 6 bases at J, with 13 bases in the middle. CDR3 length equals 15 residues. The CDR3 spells CASSLGRGPGNEQFF. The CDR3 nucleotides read TGTGCCAGCAGCTTAGGACGGGGGCCGGGCAATGAGCAGTTCTTC.

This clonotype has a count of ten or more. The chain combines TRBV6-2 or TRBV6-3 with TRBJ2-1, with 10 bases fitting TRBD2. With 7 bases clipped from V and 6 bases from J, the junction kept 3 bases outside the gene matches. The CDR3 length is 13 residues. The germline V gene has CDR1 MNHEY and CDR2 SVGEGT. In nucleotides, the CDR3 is TGTGCCAGCATGGCTAGCGGGAGCAATGAGCAGTTCTTC. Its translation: CASMASGSNEQFF.

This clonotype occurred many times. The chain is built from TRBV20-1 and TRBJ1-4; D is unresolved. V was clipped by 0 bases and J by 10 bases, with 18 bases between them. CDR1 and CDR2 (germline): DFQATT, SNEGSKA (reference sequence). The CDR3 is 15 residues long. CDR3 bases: TGCAGTGCTAGAGACCTACAGAGCGCCCTGGGAAAACTGTTTTTT. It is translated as CSARDLQSALGKLFF.

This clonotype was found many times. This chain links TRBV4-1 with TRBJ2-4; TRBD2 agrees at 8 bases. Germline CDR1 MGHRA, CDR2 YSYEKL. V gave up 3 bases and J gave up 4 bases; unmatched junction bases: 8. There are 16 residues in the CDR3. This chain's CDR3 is CASSQALADPKNIQYF. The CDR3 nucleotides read TGCGCCAGCAGCCAGGCACTAGCGGACCCAAAAAACATTCAGTACTTC.

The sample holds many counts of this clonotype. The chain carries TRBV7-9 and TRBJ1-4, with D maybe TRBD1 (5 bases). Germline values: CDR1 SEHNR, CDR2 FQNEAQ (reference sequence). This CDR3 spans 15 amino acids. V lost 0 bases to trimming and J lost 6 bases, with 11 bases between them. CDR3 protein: CASSLAPGLDEKLFF. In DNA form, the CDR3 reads TGTGCCAGCAGCTTAGCGCCGGGGCTTGATGAAAAACTGTTTTTT.